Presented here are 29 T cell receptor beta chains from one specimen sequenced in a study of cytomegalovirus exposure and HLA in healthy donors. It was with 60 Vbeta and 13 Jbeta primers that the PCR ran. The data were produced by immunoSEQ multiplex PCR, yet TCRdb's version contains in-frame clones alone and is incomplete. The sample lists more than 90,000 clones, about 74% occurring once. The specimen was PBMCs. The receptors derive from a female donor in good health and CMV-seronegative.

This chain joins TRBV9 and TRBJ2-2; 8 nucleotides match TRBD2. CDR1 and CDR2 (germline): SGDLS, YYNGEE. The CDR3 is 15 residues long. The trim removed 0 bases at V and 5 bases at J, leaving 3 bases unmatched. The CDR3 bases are TGTGCCAGCAGCGTAGCGGGAGGGCGGACCGGGGAGCTGTTTTTT. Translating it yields CASSVAGGRTGELFF.

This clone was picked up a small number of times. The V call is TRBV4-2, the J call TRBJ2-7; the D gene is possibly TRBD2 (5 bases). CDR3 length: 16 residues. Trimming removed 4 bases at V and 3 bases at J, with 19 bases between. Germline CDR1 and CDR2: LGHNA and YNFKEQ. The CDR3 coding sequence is TGTGCCAGCAGCCCAGAAAATCGACGCGGGCACTACGAGCAGTACTTC. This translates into CASSPENRRGHYEQYF.

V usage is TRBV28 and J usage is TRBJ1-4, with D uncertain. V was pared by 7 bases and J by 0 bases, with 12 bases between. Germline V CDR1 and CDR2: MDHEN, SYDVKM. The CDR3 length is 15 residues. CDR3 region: CASIALGATNEKLFF. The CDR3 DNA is TGTGCCAGCATCGCGCTAGGAGCAACTAATGAAAAACTGTTTTTT.

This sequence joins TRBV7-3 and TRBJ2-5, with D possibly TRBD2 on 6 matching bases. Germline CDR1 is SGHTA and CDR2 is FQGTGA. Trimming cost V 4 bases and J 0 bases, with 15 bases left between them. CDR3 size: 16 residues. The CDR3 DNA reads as TGTGCCAGCAGCTCCTATCCCGGACTAAACCAAGAGACCCAGTACTTC. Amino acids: CASSSYPGLNQETQYF.

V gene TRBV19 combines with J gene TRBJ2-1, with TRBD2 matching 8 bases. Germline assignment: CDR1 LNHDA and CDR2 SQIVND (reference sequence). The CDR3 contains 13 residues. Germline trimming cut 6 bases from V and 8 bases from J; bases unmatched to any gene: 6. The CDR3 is CASRKREWDEQFF. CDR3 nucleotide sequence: TGTGCCAGTAGAAAGCGGGAGTGGGATGAGCAGTTCTTC.

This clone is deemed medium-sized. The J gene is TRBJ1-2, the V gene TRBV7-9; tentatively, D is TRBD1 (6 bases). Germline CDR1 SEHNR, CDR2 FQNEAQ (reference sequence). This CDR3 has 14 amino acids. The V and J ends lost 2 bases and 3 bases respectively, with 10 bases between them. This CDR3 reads CASSLSGADYGYTF. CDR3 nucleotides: TGTGCCAGCAGCTTATCAGGGGCCGACTATGGCTACACCTTC.

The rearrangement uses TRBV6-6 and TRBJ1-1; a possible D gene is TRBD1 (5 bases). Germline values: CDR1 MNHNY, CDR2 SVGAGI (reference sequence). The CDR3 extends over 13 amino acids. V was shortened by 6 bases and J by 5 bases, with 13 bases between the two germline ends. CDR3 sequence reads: CASSRDSGTEAFF. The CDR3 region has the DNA TGTGCCAGCAGCCGGGACTCTGGTACTGAAGCTTTCTTT.

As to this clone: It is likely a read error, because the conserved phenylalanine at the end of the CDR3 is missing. Here the CDR3 reads CAWSGGPPLHS. In DNA form, the CDR3 reads TGTGCCTGGAGCGGCGGCCCCCCCCTCCACTCT. The chain joins TRBV30 to TRBJ1-6, with D unresolved. The CDR3 has 11 amino acids. The V end lost 3 bases, the J end lost 13 bases, and 10 bases lay between the germline ends. CDR1 and CDR2 (germline): GTSNPN, SVGIG (reference sequence).

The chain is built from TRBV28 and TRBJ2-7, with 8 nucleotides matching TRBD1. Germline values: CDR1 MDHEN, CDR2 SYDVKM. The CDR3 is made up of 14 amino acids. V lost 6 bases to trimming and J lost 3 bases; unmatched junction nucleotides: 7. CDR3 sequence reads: CASRAGTGNYEQYF. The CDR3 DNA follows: TGTGCCAGCAGAGCCGGGACAGGAAACTACGAGCAGTACTTC.

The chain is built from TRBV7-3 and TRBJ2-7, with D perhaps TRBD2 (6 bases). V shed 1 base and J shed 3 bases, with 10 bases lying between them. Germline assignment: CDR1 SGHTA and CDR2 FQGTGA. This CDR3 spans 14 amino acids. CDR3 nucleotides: TGTGCCAGCAGCTTAAACGGGGGATTCTACGAGCAGTACTTC. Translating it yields CASSLNGGFYEQYF.

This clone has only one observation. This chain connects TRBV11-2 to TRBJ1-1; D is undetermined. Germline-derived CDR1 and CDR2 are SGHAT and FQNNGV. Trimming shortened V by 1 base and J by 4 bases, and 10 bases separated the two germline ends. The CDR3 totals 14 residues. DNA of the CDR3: TGTGCCAGCAGCTTAGCGATGCCAGGCACTGAAGCTTTCTTT. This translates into CASSLAMPGTEAFF.

Written as DNA, the CDR3 is TGTGCCAGCAGTTACTCATTTCAGAGCAATCAGCCCCAGCATTTT. Translation gives CASSYSFQSNQPQHF. The V and J genes are TRBV6-6 and TRBJ1-5; D is ambiguous. The length of the CDR3 is 15 residues. The germline V gene has CDR1 MNHNY and CDR2 SVGAGI (reference sequence). Trimming took 0 bases from V and 1 from J, leaving 7 bases between them.

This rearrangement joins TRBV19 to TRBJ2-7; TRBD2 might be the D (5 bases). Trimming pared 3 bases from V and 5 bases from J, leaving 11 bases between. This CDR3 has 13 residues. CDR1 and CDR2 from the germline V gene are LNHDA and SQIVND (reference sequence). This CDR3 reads CASSMAGVHEQYF. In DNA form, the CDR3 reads TGTGCCAGTAGTATGGCGGGTGTCCACGAGCAGTACTTC. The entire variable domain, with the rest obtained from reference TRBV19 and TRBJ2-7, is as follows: DGGITQSPKYLFRKEGQNVTLSCEQNLNHDAMYWYRQDPGQGLRLIYYSQIVNDFQKGDIAEGYSVSREKKESFPLTVTSAQKNPTAFYLCASSMAGVHEQYFGPGTRLTVT.

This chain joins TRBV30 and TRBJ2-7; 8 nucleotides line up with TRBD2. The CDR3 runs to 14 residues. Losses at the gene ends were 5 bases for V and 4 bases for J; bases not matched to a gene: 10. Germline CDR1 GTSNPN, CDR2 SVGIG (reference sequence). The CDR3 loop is CAWARGGGMYEQYF. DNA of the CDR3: TGTGCCTGGGCTCGGGGCGGGGGGATGTACGAGCAGTACTTC.

Written as DNA, the CDR3 is TGCAGCGTTGAAAGGGACAGTTACAATGAGCAGTTCTTC. Translating it yields CSVERDSYNEQFF. The chain has TRBV29-1 and TRBJ2-1, with 7 bases that match TRBD1. This CDR3 contains 13 residues. Germline V gives CDR1 SQVTM, CDR2 ANQGSEA. V shed 2 bases and J 4 bases; nucleotides not matched to a gene: 2.

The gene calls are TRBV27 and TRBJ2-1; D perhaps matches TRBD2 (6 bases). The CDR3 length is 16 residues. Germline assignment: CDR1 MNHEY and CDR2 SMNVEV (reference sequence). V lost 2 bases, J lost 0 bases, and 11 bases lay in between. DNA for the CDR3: TGTGCCAGCAGTTTACAGCTAGCGTCCTCCTACAATGAGCAGTTCTTC. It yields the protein CASSLQLASSYNEQFF.

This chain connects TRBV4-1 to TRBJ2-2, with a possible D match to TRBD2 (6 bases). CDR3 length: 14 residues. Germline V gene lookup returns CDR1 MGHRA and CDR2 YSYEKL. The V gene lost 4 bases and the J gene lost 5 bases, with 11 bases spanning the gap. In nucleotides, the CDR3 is TGCGCCAGCAGCCCGAGGGCGGGGACCGGGGAGCTGTTTTTT. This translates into CASSPRAGTGELFF.

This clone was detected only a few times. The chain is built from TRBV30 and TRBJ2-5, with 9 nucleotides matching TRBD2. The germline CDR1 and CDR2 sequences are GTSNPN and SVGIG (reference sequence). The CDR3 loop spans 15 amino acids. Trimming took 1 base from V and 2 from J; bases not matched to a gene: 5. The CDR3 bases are TGTGCCTGGAGTGGTTGGGCGGGGGGGCAAGAGACCCAGTACTTC. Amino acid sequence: CAWSGWAGGQETQYF.

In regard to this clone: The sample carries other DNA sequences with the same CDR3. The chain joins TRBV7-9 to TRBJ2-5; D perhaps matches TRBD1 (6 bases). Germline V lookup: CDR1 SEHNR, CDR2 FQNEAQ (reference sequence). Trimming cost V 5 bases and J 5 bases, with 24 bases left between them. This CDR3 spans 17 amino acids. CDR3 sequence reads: CASSPLLVIRDTETQYF. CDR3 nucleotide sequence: TGTGCCAGCAGCCCTTTACTTGTCATCAGGGACACGGAGACCCAGTACTTC.

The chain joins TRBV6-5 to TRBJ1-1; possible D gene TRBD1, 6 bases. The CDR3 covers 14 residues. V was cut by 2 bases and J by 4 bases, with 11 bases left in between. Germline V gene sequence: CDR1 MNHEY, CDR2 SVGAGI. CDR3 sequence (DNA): TGTGCCAGCAGTTACGGGGGCGTGGGCACTGAAGCTTTCTTT. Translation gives CASSYGGVGTEAFF.

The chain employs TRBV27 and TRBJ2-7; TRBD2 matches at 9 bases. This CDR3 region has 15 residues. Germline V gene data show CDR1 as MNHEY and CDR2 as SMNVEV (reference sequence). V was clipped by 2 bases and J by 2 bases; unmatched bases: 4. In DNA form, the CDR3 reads TGTGCCAGCAGTTTAGCGGCGGGAGGGCCCTACGAGCAGTACTTC. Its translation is CASSLAAGGPYEQYF.

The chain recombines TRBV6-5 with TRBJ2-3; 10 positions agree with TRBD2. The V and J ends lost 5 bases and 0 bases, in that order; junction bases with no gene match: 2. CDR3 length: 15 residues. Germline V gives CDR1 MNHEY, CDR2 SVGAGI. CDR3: CASSTSGASTDTQYF. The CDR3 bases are TGTGCCAGCAGTACTAGCGGGGCAAGCACAGATACGCAGTATTTT.

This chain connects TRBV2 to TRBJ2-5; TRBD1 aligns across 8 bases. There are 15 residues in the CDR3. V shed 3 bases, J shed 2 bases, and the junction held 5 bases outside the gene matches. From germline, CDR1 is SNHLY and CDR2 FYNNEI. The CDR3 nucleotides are TGTGCCAGCAGTGACAGGGGGCACTCACAAGAGACCCAGTACTTC. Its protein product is CASSDRGHSQETQYF.

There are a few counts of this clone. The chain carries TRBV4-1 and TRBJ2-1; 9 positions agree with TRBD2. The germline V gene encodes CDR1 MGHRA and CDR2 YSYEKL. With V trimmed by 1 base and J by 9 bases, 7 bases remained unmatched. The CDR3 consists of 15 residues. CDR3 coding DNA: TGCGCCAGCAGCCAAGCGGTAGCGGGAGTGGGTGAGCAGTTCTTC. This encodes CASSQAVAGVGEQFF.

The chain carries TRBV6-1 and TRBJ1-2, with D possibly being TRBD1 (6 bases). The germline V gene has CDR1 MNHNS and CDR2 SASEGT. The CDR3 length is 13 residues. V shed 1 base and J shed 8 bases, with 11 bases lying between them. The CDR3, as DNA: TGTGCCAGCAGTGAAGACAGGGTGAGGGGCTACACCTTC. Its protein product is CASSEDRVRGYTF.

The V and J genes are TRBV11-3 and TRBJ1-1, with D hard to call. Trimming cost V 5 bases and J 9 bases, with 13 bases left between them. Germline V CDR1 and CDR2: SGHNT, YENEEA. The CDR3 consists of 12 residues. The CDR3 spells CASSRSEEKAFF. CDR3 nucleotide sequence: TGTGCCAGCAGCCGATCCGAAGAGAAAGCTTTCTTT.

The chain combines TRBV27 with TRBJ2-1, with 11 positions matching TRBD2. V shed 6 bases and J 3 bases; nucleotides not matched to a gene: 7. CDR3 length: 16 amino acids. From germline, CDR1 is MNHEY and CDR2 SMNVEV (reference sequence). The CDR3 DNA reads TGTGCCAGCAGCAAGACTAGCGGGATGATCTACAATGAGCAGTTCTTC. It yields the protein CASSKTSGMIYNEQFF.

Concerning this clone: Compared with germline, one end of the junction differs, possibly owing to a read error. Written as DNA, the CDR3 is TGTGCCAGCCGCTTCACGGGGGGGCGGGAGCAGTTCTTC. It yields the protein CASRFTGGREQFF. V and J are TRBV5-4 and TRBJ2-1; TRBD2 aligns across 8 bases. The CDR3 is 13 amino acids. Per the germline V gene, CDR1 is SGHNT and CDR2 is YYREEE (reference sequence). Full variable domain (outside the CDR3, taken from reference TRBV5-4 and TRBJ2-1): ETGVTQSPTHLIKTRGQQVTLRCSSQSGHNTVSWYQQALGQGPQFIFQYYREEENGRGNFPPRFSGLQFPNYSSELNVNALELDDSALYLCASRFTGGREQFFGPGTRLTVL.

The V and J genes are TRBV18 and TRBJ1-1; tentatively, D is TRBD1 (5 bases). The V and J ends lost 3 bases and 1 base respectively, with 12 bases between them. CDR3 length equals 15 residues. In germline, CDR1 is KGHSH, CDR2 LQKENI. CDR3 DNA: TGTGCCAGCTCACCGGAGGCGGGGGGGAACACTGAAGCTTTCTTT. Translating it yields CASSPEAGGNTEAFF.